A single sample is the source of the 23 T cell receptor beta chains below, sequenced in a study of T-cell memory formation after mild COVID-19. TCRdb re-derived calls from the 5' RACE reads in MiXCR, one entry per CDR3 protein. The sample lists roughly 240,000 distinct CDR3 sequences; over 15% were seen once. What was sequenced was PBMCs or a T cell subset sorted from them (not recorded which). The receptor source for this set is an adult woman who had mild COVID-19 (a few samples of this study predate the infection). Cell type and time point are not known.

This clonotype was recorded a few times. The rearrangement joins TRBV20-1 to TRBJ2-3; tentative D call: TRBD2 (6 bases). This CDR3 is 14 amino acids long. V was cut by 0 bases and J by 1 base, with 8 bases left in between. The germline gives CDR1 DFQATT, CDR2 SNEGSKA (reference sequence). The CDR3 coding sequence is TGCAGTGCTAGAGACCGGAGGGGCACAGATACGCAGTATTTT. Protein sequence: CSARDRRGTDTQYF.

The chain has TRBV7-2 and TRBJ2-1, with 7 bases fitting TRBD2. Germline lookup yields CDR1 SGHTA and CDR2 FQGNSA. Trimming took 4 bases from V and 8 from J; bases not matched to a gene: 11. The CDR3 sequence is 15 residues long. The CDR3 region has the DNA TGTGCCAGCAGCTACGTCGGGGCGGGAGCCCATGAGCAGTTCTTC. It yields the protein CASSYVGAGAHEQFF.

There are a few counts of this clonotype. The V gene is TRBV7-2, the J gene TRBJ2-7; 7 bases agree with TRBD1. Per germline, CDR1 SGHTA and CDR2 FQGNSA. There are 13 residues in the CDR3. Trimming cost V 2 bases and J 3 bases; bases outside gene matches: 1. CDR3: CASSLHRGYEQYF. CDR3 DNA: TGTGCCAGCAGCTTACACAGGGGCTACGAGCAGTACTTC.

In this sample, this clonotype turned up a few times. This chain uses TRBV11-2 with TRBJ2-3, with D possibly matching TRBD2 (6 bases). Germline lookup yields CDR1 SGHAT and CDR2 FQNNGV. The length of the CDR3 is 17 residues. Trimming took 3 bases from V and 0 from J, leaving 16 bases between them. The CDR3 DNA is TGTGCCAGCAGCTTTAACCCCGGCGGGATCAGCACAGATACGCAGTATTTT. The encoded protein is CASSFNPGGISTDTQYF.

This clonotype was seen a handful of times. The CDR3 nucleotides are TGTGCCAGCAGCCCTCGACCAATATCCTACAATGAGCAGTTCTTC. It encodes CASSPRPISYNEQFF. The V and J genes are TRBV7-2 and TRBJ2-1; no clear D gene. The germline gives CDR1 SGHTA, CDR2 FQGNSA. The CDR3 is 15 residues long. Trimming shortened V by 5 bases and J by 1 base, and 12 bases separated the two germline ends. The full variable domain, completed using reference TRBV7-2 and TRBJ2-1, is GAGVSQSPSNKVTEKGKDVELRCDPISGHTALYWYRQSLGQGLEFLIYFQGNSAPDKSGLPSDRFSAERTGGSVSTLTIQRTQQEDSAVYLCASSPRPISYNEQFFGPGTRLTVL.

This chain connects TRBV4-1 to TRBJ2-7, with 9 bases aligning to TRBD2. Per germline, CDR1 MGHRA and CDR2 YSYEKL. This CDR3 has 19 residues. The V segment lost 1 base and the J segment 4 bases; nucleotides outside the gene matches: 17. Here the CDR3 DNA reads TGCGCCAGCAGCCAAGGTGCGTTAGGGACTCGGACTAGCGTTTACGAGCAGTACTTC. It yields the protein CASSQGALGTRTSVYEQYF.

This clonotype occurred many times. The V gene is TRBV12-3 or TRBV12-4, the J gene TRBJ2-2; D is perhaps TRBD2 (6 bases). The CDR3 has 15 amino acids. V lost 1 base, J lost 2 bases, and 8 bases lay in between. The CDR3: CASSLGGTNTGELFF. CDR3 DNA: TGTGCCAGCAGTTTAGGGGGGACTAACACCGGGGAGCTGTTTTTT.

This clonotype was detected ten times or more. The chain links TRBV7-2 to TRBJ2-3; perhaps TRBD1 as D (6 bases). The V gene's germline CDR1 is SGHTA and CDR2 FQGNSA. The CDR3 extends over 17 amino acids. Trimming pared 4 bases from V and 6 bases from J, leaving 23 bases between. DNA of the CDR3: TGTGCCAGCAGCTCCGGCCGGGGCAGGGGCTCTGGGGATACGCAGTATTTT. Translated: CASSSGRGRGSGDTQYF.

This clonotype has a count of ten or more. This rearrangement joins TRBV25-1 to TRBJ2-5; possibly TRBD1 or TRBD2 for D (6 bases each). The CDR3 loop spans 15 amino acids. Germline values: CDR1 MGHDK, CDR2 SYGVNS. V was shortened by 4 bases and J by 2 bases, with 14 bases between the two germline ends. The CDR3 protein is CASSASGEVQETQYF. The CDR3 DNA is TGTGCCAGCAGTGCATCAGGGGAGGTACAAGAGACCCAGTACTTC.

Only a few counts were recorded for this clonotype. As DNA, the CDR3 is TGTGCCAGCAGCCATGTTCAGGGGCGCTTGAGCAATCAGCCCCAGCATTTT. Translating gives CASSHVQGRLSNQPQHF. The rearrangement joins TRBV4-2 to TRBJ1-5, with a tentative D call TRBD1 (6 bases). CDR1 is LGHNA and CDR2 is YNFKEQ in the germline V gene. The germline V and J ends were trimmed by 3 bases and 1 base, with 16 bases remaining between them. The CDR3 contains 17 residues.

V gene TRBV7-9 combines with J gene TRBJ2-5; 12 bases fit TRBD1. The CDR3 extends over 16 amino acids. The junction had 7 bases not matched to a gene; V was cut back by 5 bases and J by 3 bases. Germline V gives CDR1 SEHNR, CDR2 FQNEAQ (reference sequence). CDR3 protein: CASSPRDRGREETQYF. CDR3 DNA sequence: TGTGCCAGCAGCCCTCGGGACAGGGGGCGTGAAGAGACCCAGTACTTC.

In this sample, this clonotype turned up many times. V is TRBV5-1 and J is TRBJ1-1, with a tentative D call TRBD1 (5 bases). The CDR3 sequence is 14 residues long. Germline values: CDR1 SGHRS, CDR2 YFSETQ. The V end was cut by 5 bases, the J end by 1 base, with 12 bases between. CDR3 loop: CASRSGQPNTEAFF. CDR3 sequence (DNA): TGCGCCAGCAGGTCAGGACAACCGAACACTGAAGCTTTCTTT. Full variable domain (outside the CDR3, taken from reference TRBV5-1 and TRBJ1-1): KAGVTQTPRYLIKTRGQQVTLSCSPISGHRSVSWYQQTPGQGLQFLFEYFSETQRNKGNFPGRFSGRQFSNSRSEMNVSTLELGDSALYLCASRSGQPNTEAFFGQGTRLTVV.

This clonotype showed up just a few times. V and J are TRBV12-3 or TRBV12-4 and TRBJ1-1; D is unclear. Trimming took 6 bases from V and 11 from J, leaving 25 bases between them. The CDR3 totals 15 residues. The CDR3 region is CASSQLPGTSTGAFF. In DNA, the CDR3 is TGTGCCAGCAGCCAATTACCGGGCACATCAACGGGGGCTTTCTTT.

This clonotype was detected a few times. The chain is built from TRBV29-1 and TRBJ2-7; 7 bases match TRBD2. Germline loops: CDR1 SQVTM, CDR2 ANQGSEA. The J segment lost 6 bases and the V segment lost 6 bases, leaving 8 bases of the junction unmatched. CDR3 length: 12 amino acids. The CDR3 spells CSVASREGEQYF. The DNA of the CDR3 is TGCAGCGTCGCCTCCAGGGAGGGCGAGCAGTACTTC.

In its sample, this clonotype was seen a few times. The chain joins TRBV7-2 to TRBJ2-7, with a possible D match to TRBD2 (5 bases). V lost 5 bases to trimming and J lost 6 bases, with 14 bases between them. CDR3 length: 13 amino acids. The germline gives CDR1 SGHTA, CDR2 FQGNSA. In nucleotides, the CDR3 is TGTGCCAGCAGCCCGTACATAGCGAGCGAGCAGTACTTC. Residues: CASSPYIASEQYF. Full variable domain (outside the CDR3, taken from reference TRBV7-2 and TRBJ2-7): GAGVSQSPSNKVTEKGKDVELRCDPISGHTALYWYRQSLGQGLEFLIYFQGNSAPDKSGLPSDRFSAERTGGSVSTLTIQRTQQEDSAVYLCASSPYIASEQYFGPGTRLTVT.

This clonotype came up a few times. The V call is TRBV7-2, the J call TRBJ2-1, with 10 positions matching TRBD2. The V gene's germline CDR1 is SGHTA and CDR2 FQGNSA. V lost 2 bases and J lost 8; bases outside the gene matches: 3. This CDR3 comprises 14 residues. In nucleotides, the CDR3 is TGTGCCAGCAGCTTAAGCGGGAGGGTCCATGAGCAGTTCTTC. This codes for CASSLSGRVHEQFF.

The chain recombines TRBV7-3 with TRBJ2-3, with TRBD2 matching 7 bases. Germline CDR1 is SGHTA and CDR2 is FQGTGA. The CDR3 length is 16 residues. The V gene end was trimmed by 1 base and the J gene end by 8 bases; junction bases not matched to a gene: 12. The CDR3, as DNA: TGTGCCAGCAGCTTAAGCGCTAGCGGCCGCACTGGTACGCAGTATTTT. Protein: CASSLSASGRTGTQYF. The variable domain in full, with the rest retrieved from reference TRBV7-3 and TRBJ2-3, is GAGVSQTPSNKVTEKGKYVELRCDPISGHTALYWYRQSLGQGPEFLIYFQGTGAADDSGLPNDRFFAVRPEGSVSTLKIQRTERGDSAVYLCASSLSASGRTGTQYFGPGTRLTVL.

At least ten counts were recorded for this clonotype. The rearrangement uses TRBV5-1 and TRBJ2-7; either TRBD1 or TRBD2 may supply D (5 bases each). The V gene's germline CDR1 is SGHRS and CDR2 YFSETQ. V lost 2 bases, J lost 2 bases, and 17 bases lay in between. The CDR3 sequence is 16 residues long. CDR3 DNA sequence: TGCGCCAGCAGCTTTTTGGGGACGGGCTTAACCTACGAGCAGTACTTC. It translates to CASSFLGTGLTYEQYF.

The chain has TRBV5-6 and TRBJ1-1; D is uncertain. CDR3 length equals 14 residues. Germline values: CDR1 SGHDT, CDR2 YYEEEE. Trimming shortened V by 1 base and J by 1 base, and 8 bases separated the two germline ends. As DNA, the CDR3 is TGTGCCAGCAGCTTGTGGCAAGCGAACACTGAAGCTTTCTTT. It encodes CASSLWQANTEAFF.

This clonotype has a handful of counts. V gene TRBV12-2 combines with J gene TRBJ1-5; whether TRBD1, the table's D call, matches the DNA was not checked. TRBV12-2 is a pseudogene. The CDR3 contains 17 residues. This CDR3 is CASRFGGDKSVPGPQHF. As DNA, the CDR3 is TGTGCAAGTCGCTTCGGGGGGGACAAGTCCGTTCCTGGGCCCCAGCATTTT.

This sequence joins TRBV3-1 and TRBJ2-7; 8 nucleotides line up with TRBD2. J gave up 3 bases and V 4 bases, and 8 bases lay outside the gene matches. Germline assignment: CDR1 LGHDT and CDR2 YNNKEL (reference sequence). The CDR3 has 15 amino acids. CDR3 sequence: CASSPSSSGFYEQYF. CDR3 DNA sequence: TGTGCCAGCAGCCCATCCTCTAGCGGGTTCTACGAGCAGTACTTC.

There are a few counts of this clonotype. The junction does not match germline at one end; this may be a read error. The V and J genes are TRBV7-7 and TRBJ2-3; unclear D gene. CDR3 length: 18 residues. CDR1 SSHAT and CDR2 FNYEAQ come from the germline V gene (reference sequence). The CDR3 spells CASSRLGLALAAVDTQYF. The CDR3 coding sequence is TGTGCTAGCAGCCGCCTCGGTTTGGCCCTGGCCGCCGTAGATACGCAGTATTTT.

In its sample, this clonotype was seen a few times. The gene calls are TRBV7-2 and TRBJ2-1; D may be TRBD1 (6 bases). Germline V gene data show CDR1 as SGHTA and CDR2 as FQGNSA. Trimming cost V 5 bases and J 6 bases, with 11 bases left between them. The CDR3 is 13 amino acids. The CDR3 here is CASSQARGNEQFF. The DNA for the CDR3 is TGTGCCAGCAGCCAGGCCAGGGGCAATGAGCAGTTCTTC.